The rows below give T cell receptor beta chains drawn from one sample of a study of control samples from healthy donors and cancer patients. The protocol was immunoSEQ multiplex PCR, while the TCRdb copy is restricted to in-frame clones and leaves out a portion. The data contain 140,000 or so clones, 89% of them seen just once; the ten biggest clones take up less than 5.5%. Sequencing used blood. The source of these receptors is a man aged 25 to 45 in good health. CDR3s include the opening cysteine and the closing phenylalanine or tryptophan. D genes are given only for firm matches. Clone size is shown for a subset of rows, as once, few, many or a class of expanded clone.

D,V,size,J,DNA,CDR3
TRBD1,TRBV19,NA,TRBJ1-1,TGTGCCAGTAGTCCAGGCCCCGGACAGGGGATCGCTGAAGCTTTCTTT,CASSPGPGQGIAEAFF
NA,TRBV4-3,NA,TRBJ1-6,TGCGCCAGCAGCCAAGAGGGGGGTAGTAATTCACCCCTCCACTTT,CASSQEGGSNSPLHF
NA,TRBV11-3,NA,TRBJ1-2,TGTGCCAGCAGCTTACATCAGGTAACAATTTTGGGCTACACCTTC,CASSLHQVTILGYTF
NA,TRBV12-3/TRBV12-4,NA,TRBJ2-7,TGTGCCAGCGGCACCCGTCTGGAGCAGTACTTC,CASGTRLEQYF
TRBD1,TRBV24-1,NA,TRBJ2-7,TGTGCCACCAGTGACGCGGGACAGGGGACCTACGAGCAGTACTTC,CATSDAGQGTYEQYF
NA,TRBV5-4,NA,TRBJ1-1,TGTGCCAGCAGCTTGGCAGGGAAGAACACTGAAGCTTTCTTT,CASSLAGKNTEAFF
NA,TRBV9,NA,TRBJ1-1,TGTGCCAGCAGCCTCCACGAGGGGACGAACACTGAAGCTTTCTTT,CASSLHEGTNTEAFF
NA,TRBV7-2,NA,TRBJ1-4,TGTGCCAGCAGCTTAGTGCAGGGCGAGGAACTGTTTTTT,CASSLVQGEELFF
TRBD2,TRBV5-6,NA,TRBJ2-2,TGTGCCAGCAGCTATGGACTAGCGGGGGGGCCTACGAACACCGGGGAGCTGTTTTTT,CASSYGLAGGPTNTGELFF
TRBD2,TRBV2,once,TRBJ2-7,TGTGCCAGCAGTTCTAGCGGGGGGGCCACCTACGAGCAGTACTTC,CASSSSGGATYEQYF
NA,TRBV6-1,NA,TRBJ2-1,TGTGCCAGCAGTGAACCTAGCCGCTCGGCCAATGAGCAGTTCTTC,CASSEPSRSANEQFF
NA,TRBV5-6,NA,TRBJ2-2,TGTGCCAGCAGCTTGGACGGTTCGGGTATCGGGGAGCTGTTTTTT,CASSLDGSGIGELFF
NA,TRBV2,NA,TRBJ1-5,TGTGCCAGCAGTGAATCTGGGGTTAGCAATCAGCCCCAGCATTTT,CASSESGVSNQPQHF
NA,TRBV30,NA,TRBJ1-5,TGTGCCTGGAGTCATCCAAAGGCCAATCAGCCCCAGCATTTT,CAWSHPKANQPQHF
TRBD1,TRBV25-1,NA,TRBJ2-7,TGTGCCAGCAGCACGCCTCCACTCCGGGACAGGGAAACCTACGAGCAGTACTTC,CASSTPPLRDRETYEQYF
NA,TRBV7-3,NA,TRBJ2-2,TGTGCCAGCAGCTTACAGCCTACGAACACCGGGGAGCTGTTTTTT,CASSLQPTNTGELFF
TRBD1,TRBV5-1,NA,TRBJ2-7,TGCGCCAGCAGCTTGCAGGAGTTCAGGACAGGGGACCTGCCCTACGAGCAGTACTTC,CASSLQEFRTGDLPYEQYF
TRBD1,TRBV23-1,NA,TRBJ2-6,TGCGCCAGCAGTCAGGGGACAGTCCCCTCTGGGGCCAACGTCCTGACTTTC,CASSQGTVPSGANVLTF
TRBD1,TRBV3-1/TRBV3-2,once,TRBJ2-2,TGTGCCAGCTACAGGGGGCGTGGGTCCGGGGAGCTGTTTTTT,CASYRGRGSGELFF
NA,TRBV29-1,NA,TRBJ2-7,TGCAGCGCCCTATACGTGGACGAGCAGTACTTC,CSALYVDEQYF
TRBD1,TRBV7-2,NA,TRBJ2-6,TGTGCCAGCAGCCCTGGACAGGGGAGGGGTGGGGCCAACGTCCTGACTTTC,CASSPGQGRGGANVLTF
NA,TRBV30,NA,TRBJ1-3,TGTGCCTGGAGGGACGTCGGGGGCTCGTTATATTTT,CAWRDVGGSLYF
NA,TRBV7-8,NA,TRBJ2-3,TGTGCCAGCAGAGAAGGGGGTACAGATACGCAGTATTTT,CASREGGTDTQYF
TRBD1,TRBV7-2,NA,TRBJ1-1,TGTGCCAGCAGCAAGGACAGGCGGGGGAACACTGAAGCTTTCTTT,CASSKDRRGNTEAFF